The 17 T cell receptor beta chains in this list originate from one sample, sequenced in a study of CD8+CD57+ T cells in acquired aplastic anemia (dated by TCRdb to between 2018 and 2020). Expansion of CD8+CD57+ cells had been shown by flow cytometry in the patients chosen for sequencing. The sample was run on an Illumina HiSeq 2000. Profiling of TCR beta VDJ combinations and CDR3 sequences used genomic DNA as the template. The public reads were reanalyzed by TCRdb: fastp trimming at Q25, MiXCR alignment, in-frame beta chains only. Rows matching on CDR3 protein sequence are summarized as one entry with the most common DNA and genes. This sample comprises 150,000 to 200,000 distinct CDR3 sequences, under 55% of them detected only once. Jointly, the top ten make up approximately 3% of the sample. The sequenced sample consisted of sorted CD4+, CD8+, or CD8+CD57+ T cells (not recorded which) from PBMCs. The receptors originated from a human donor with aplastic anemia.

The rearrangement uses TRBV7-4 and TRBJ2-1, with 12 positions matching TRBD2. Per germline, CDR1 SGHVT and CDR2 SQSDAQ. The junction had 9 bases not matched to a gene; V was cut back by 2 bases and J by 7 bases. The CDR3 has 17 amino acids. The CDR3 loop reads CASSLSQTSGGQNEQFF. The CDR3 nucleotides are TGTGCCAGCAGCTTAAGCCAGACTAGCGGGGGCCAGAATGAGCAGTTCTTC.

V and J are TRBV28 and TRBJ1-3, with 7 bases lining up with TRBD1. CDR3 length: 15 amino acids. The germline gives CDR1 MDHEN, CDR2 SYDVKM. The J segment lost 2 bases and the V segment lost 0 bases, leaving 1 base of the junction unmatched. The CDR3 nucleotides are TGTGCCAGCAGTTTATGGACAGGGACTGGAAACACCATATATTTT. Its protein product is CASSLWTGTGNTIYF.

This clonotype was recorded at least ten times. The chain is built from TRBV29-1 and TRBJ2-5; 10 nucleotides agree with TRBD1. V lost 2 bases, J lost 4 bases, and 7 bases stayed unmatched. CDR1 is SQVTM and CDR2 is ANQGSEA in the germline V gene. CDR3 length: 15 residues. The CDR3 bases are TGCAGCGTTGAACCCGACAGGGGGCGGTCAGAGACCCAGTACTTC. It encodes CSVEPDRGRSETQYF.

This clonotype came up a few times. The junction differs from germline at one of its ends, possibly a read error. The V gene is TRBV7-7, the J gene TRBJ2-6, with unresolved D. The CDR3 has 16 amino acids. Germline V gene data show CDR1 as SSHAT and CDR2 as FNYEAQ (reference sequence). The CDR3 protein is CASSLELSSGANVLTF. CDR3 in DNA: TGTGCTAGCAGCTTAGAGTTAAGCTCTGGGGCCAACGTCCTGACTTTC.

The V gene is TRBV20-1, the J gene TRBJ2-7; the D is unclear. Trimming pared 1 base from V and 5 bases from J, leaving 12 bases between. This CDR3 comprises 13 residues. Germline V CDR1 and CDR2: DFQATT, SNEGSKA (reference sequence). CDR3 DNA: TGCAGTGCTAGAGCCGCCCTCTATAACGAGCAGTACTTC. It encodes CSARAALYNEQYF.

J is TRBJ1-6 and V is TRBV15; D perhaps matches TRBD1 (6 bases). CDR1 and CDR2 (germline): LNHNV, YYDKDF (reference sequence). CDR3 size: 13 residues. Trimming took off 7 bases at V and 6 bases at J, with 10 bases between the two ends. For the CDR3, the DNA is TGTGCCACCAACAGGGACCTTAATTCACCCCTCCACTTT. The encoded protein is CATNRDLNSPLHF.

The chain couples TRBV5-4 to TRBJ2-3; a weak D match, TRBD2 (7 bases). Germline CDR1 is SGHNT and CDR2 is YYREEE (reference sequence). This CDR3 has 15 amino acids. Trimming removed 3 bases from V and 2 bases from J, with 13 bases in between. DNA of the CDR3: TGTGCCAGCAGCTGGGGGGGGGCCAACACAGATACGCAGTATTTT. Amino acids: CASSWGGANTDTQYF.

This chain joins TRBV25-1 and TRBJ1-4; possible D gene TRBD1, 5 bases. The germline V and J ends were trimmed by 2 bases and 2 bases, with 21 bases remaining between them. This CDR3 contains 19 residues. Germline V gene data show CDR1 as MGHDK and CDR2 as SYGVNS. The CDR3, as DNA: TGTGCCAGCAGTGAAGGCCCGCGGCAGGGCGCAGGTACTAATGAAAAACTGTTTTTT. The encoded protein is CASSEGPRQGAGTNEKLFF.

This clonotype was detected a few times. This chain links TRBV20-1 with TRBJ1-1, with unresolved D. The CDR3 contains 15 residues. Trimming left V 0 bases short and J 5 bases short, with 16 bases between. Per germline, CDR1 DFQATT and CDR2 SNEGSKA (reference sequence). The CDR3 spells CSARDPSPAGTEAFF. CDR3 DNA: TGCAGTGCTAGAGATCCCTCCCCGGCTGGGACTGAAGCTTTCTTT.

CDR3 DNA: TGTGCCAGCAGCCCATTGACCCCAGAGACCCAGTACTTC. It is translated as CASSPLTPETQYF. The chain employs TRBV9 and TRBJ2-5; D not resolved. Germline values: CDR1 SGDLS, CDR2 YYNGEE. The V end lost 4 bases, the J end lost 4 bases, and 11 bases lay between the germline ends. The length of the CDR3 is 13 residues.

V usage is TRBV28 and J usage is TRBJ1-5; no firm D call. The germline CDR1 and CDR2 sequences are MDHEN and SYDVKM. The CDR3 is 13 amino acids. The V and J ends lost 5 bases and 3 bases respectively, with 8 bases between them. This CDR3 is CASSPPPNQPQHF. The DNA of the CDR3 is TGTGCCAGCAGTCCGCCACCCAATCAGCCCCAGCATTTT.

This clonotype occurred many times. The chain employs TRBV5-4 and TRBJ2-5; weak D call: TRBD1 (5 bases). CDR1 is SGHNT, CDR2 YYREEE, per germline (reference sequence). V gave up 4 bases and J gave up 0 bases, with 13 bases separating them. This CDR3 has 15 residues. The CDR3 reads CASSALTAYQETQYF. For the CDR3, the DNA is TGTGCCAGCAGCGCACTGACAGCTTACCAAGAGACCCAGTACTTC.

This chain uses TRBV27 with TRBJ1-5; D is unclear. This CDR3 contains 15 residues. In germline, CDR1 is MNHEY, CDR2 SMNVEV (reference sequence). Trimming cost V 7 bases and J 1 base, with 14 bases left between them. The CDR3 loop is CASKTGSESNQPQHF. The CDR3 nucleotides are TGTGCCAGCAAGACGGGGTCGGAAAGCAATCAGCCCCAGCATTTT.

This clonotype came up a few times. As DNA, the CDR3 is TGTGCCAGCTCACTCGGGACAAACAACAATCAGCCCCAGCATTTT. Translated, it gives CASSLGTNNNQPQHF. This chain links TRBV18 with TRBJ1-5; perhaps TRBD1 as D (6 bases). Trimming shortened V by 4 bases and J by 3 bases, and 13 bases separated the two germline ends. The CDR3 is made up of 15 amino acids. Germline CDR1 is KGHSH and CDR2 is LQKENI.

The CDR3 region has the DNA TGTGCCAGTAGTGGGGGATGGGCAGGGCGAGCCACTGAAGCTTTCTTT. Its protein is CASSGGWAGRATEAFF. The J gene is TRBJ1-1, the V gene TRBV19; TRBD1 might be the D (5 bases). The CDR3 is 16 amino acids. Germline CDR1 and CDR2: LNHDA and SQIVND (reference sequence). Trimming took 5 bases from V and 4 from J, leaving 20 bases between them.

This clonotype was seen many times. This chain links TRBV19 with TRBJ2-2; maybe TRBD2 (5 bases). The V gene's germline CDR1 is LNHDA and CDR2 SQIVND (reference sequence). The V gene lost 6 bases and the J gene lost 4 bases, with 12 bases spanning the gap. CDR3 length: 14 residues. The CDR3 reads CASRDGIPTGELFF. In nucleotides, the CDR3 is TGTGCCAGTAGGGACGGGATTCCCACCGGGGAGCTGTTTTTT.

The chain is built from TRBV24-1 and TRBJ2-1; tentatively, D is TRBD2 (6 bases). In germline, CDR1 is KGHDR, CDR2 SFDVKD. V was trimmed by 5 bases and J by 6 bases, leaving 10 bases between them. The CDR3 runs 13 residues. The CDR3 region is CATSARRANEQFF. CDR3 DNA sequence: TGTGCCACCAGTGCCCGGAGGGCCAATGAGCAGTTCTTC.